This T cell receptor (beta chain) was documented in a study of T cells in Graves' hyperthyroidism and ophthalmopathy. Study-wide results and limits: The model forecast ophthalmopathy, anticipating it by a median roughly 6.5 months before onset.

In the case of this clonotype: Antigen unknown.

The CDR3 loop spans 14 amino acids. Trimming removed 7 bases at V and 4 bases at J, with 16 bases between. The TCR beta CDR3 regions underwent amplification using RNA transcripts as the source. TCR CDR3 regions were first amplified by RT-PCR with HTBI primers. MiXCR, run by TCRdb on the multiplex PCR reads, gives a single entry per CDR3 protein. The sample lists roughly 520,000 distinct CDR3 sequences, around a quarter seen once, with about 11% in the top ten. The specimen sequenced was blood. V usage is TRBV12-3 or TRBV12-4 and J usage is TRBJ1-1; D possibly corresponds to TRBD1 (5 bases). This clonotype originated in a woman in her thirties with Graves' ophthalmopathy. The CDR3 nucleotides read TGTGCCAGCACCCAGGGAGGGTTACGCACTGAAGCTTTCTTT. Translation gives CASTQGGLRTEAFF.